This TCR beta chain was recorded in a study of memory CD4+ T cells and cytomegalovirus serostatus. Comment on this clone: Its specificity is unknown.

Study-level results: The CMV-associated TCR signature appears largely within the CD4+ memory repertoire.

Single viable CD3+CD4+CD8-CD45RO+ cells were sorted as the memory CD4+ T cells. In germline, CDR1 is SNHLY, CDR2 FYNNEI. CDR3 length: 16 residues. V lost 3 bases and J lost 5, with 19 bases in between. TCRdb keeps only in-frame clones here, not all; method: immunoSEQ multiplex PCR. The sample lists tens of thousands of clones; about 70% were seen once. The chain joins TRBV2 to TRBJ2-5; D is possibly TRBD1 or TRBD2 (5 bases each). Sequencing was done on a sample of memory CD4+ T cells from blood. The sequence was obtained from an adult in good health and CMV-seropositive. The CDR3 protein is CASSEGEGNALETQYF. The DNA for the CDR3 is TGTGCCAGCAGTGAGGGGGAAGGGAACGCGTTGGAGACCCAGTACTTC.